This T cell receptor (beta chain) was found in a study of blood T cell repertoires in COVID-19. Whole-study context: T cells, B-cell-depleted T cells, or PBMCs supplied cDNA or gDNA.

CDR3 length: 15 amino acids. Generated by immunoSEQ multiplex PCR, the TCRdb table keeps only in-frame clones and is missing some. This table holds some 250,000 clones, around three quarters found once. This clonotype originated in a woman older than 75 with acute or convalescent COVID-19. The chain is built from TRBV21-1 and TRBJ1-2; TRBD1 was called by the table and not checked on the DNA. TRBV21-1 is tagged as a pseudogene. The sample was peripheral blood. DNA of the CDR3: TGTGCCAGCAGCAAAGCCAGGGGGCTTGGCTATGGCTACACCTTC. This translates into CASSKARGLGYGYTF.